Described below is a single T cell receptor beta chain sequence and its context. Building the TCR beta libraries relied on iRepertoire HTBI primers, and CDR3 regions underwent Arm-PCR. How the authors handled the data: Samples revealed 62 TRBV and over 12 TRBJ segments. TCRdb fed the multiplex PCR reads into MiXCR, producing one record per CDR3 protein. The V and J calls reflect TCRdb's pipeline rather than the authors' work. The repertoire holds 400,000 to 550,000 distinct CDR3 sequences, 15% seen once, with 16% in the top ten. CDR3 length: 12 residues. Germline V CDR1 and CDR2: ENHRY, SYGVKD. V dropped 10 bases and J dropped 2 bases, with 12 bases sitting between them. The data were taken from a study of regulatory T cells in long-lasting Graves disease. As to time point: newly diagnosed GD, antithyroid drugs for less than 3 months. Construction of the TCR library relied on RNA isolated from PBMCs. Graves' disease diagnosis used American Thyroid Association guidelines.

In addition, the sample was reused for a study of T cells in Graves' hyperthyroidism and ophthalmopathy. In that study: A model of 13 V-J pairs discriminated ophthalmopathy from stable hyperthyroidism.

This specimen consisted of peripheral blood mononuclear cells (PBMCs), obtained at new diagnosis, from a patient treated with antithyroid drugs. The sequence was obtained from a woman aged 25 to 39 with Graves disease. The genes are TRBV10-3 and TRBJ2-7, with TRBD2 as a possible D gene (5 bases). The CDR3 loop reads CATAGNTYEQYF. Written as DNA, the CDR3 is TGTGCCACTGCCGGGAACACCTACGAGCAGTACTTC.